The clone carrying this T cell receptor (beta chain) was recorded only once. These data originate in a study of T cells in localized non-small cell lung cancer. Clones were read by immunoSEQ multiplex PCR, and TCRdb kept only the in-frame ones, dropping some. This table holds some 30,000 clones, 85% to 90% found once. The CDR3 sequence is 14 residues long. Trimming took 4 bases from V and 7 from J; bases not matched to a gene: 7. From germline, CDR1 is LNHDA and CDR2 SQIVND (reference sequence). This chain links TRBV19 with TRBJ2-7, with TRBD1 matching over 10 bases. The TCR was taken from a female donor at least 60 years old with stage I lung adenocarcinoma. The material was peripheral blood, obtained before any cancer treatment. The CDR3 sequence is CASSTKGQGREQYF. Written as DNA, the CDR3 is TGTGCCAGTAGTACTAAGGGACAGGGGAGGGAGCAGTACTTC.